This entry lists 9 T cell receptor beta chains sequenced from one sample in a study of T-cell memory formation after mild COVID-19. TCRdb re-analysed the 5' RACE reads in MiXCR, keeping a single row per CDR3 protein. The sample consists of under 200,000 distinct CDR3 sequences, 25% to 40% of them appearing once. Sequencing was carried out using PBMCs or a T cell subset sorted from them (not recorded which). Receptors originate from an adult woman who had mild COVID-19 (a few samples of this study predate the infection). Cell type and time point are not known.

V gene TRBV2 combines with J gene TRBJ2-3; D call uncertain. Trimming removed 5 bases from V and 5 bases from J, with 14 bases in between. Germline loops: CDR1 SNHLY, CDR2 FYNNEI. The CDR3 is 14 residues long. DNA of the CDR3: TGTGCCAGCAGTTCGTATTCTTTGGGAGATACGCAGTATTTT. As protein: CASSSYSLGDTQYF.

The rearrangement links TRBV5-1 to TRBJ2-1; 14 nucleotides agree with TRBD2. The CDR3 has 15 amino acids. With V trimmed by 4 bases and J by 6 bases, 3 bases remained unmatched. Per the germline V gene, CDR1 is SGHRS and CDR2 is YFSETQ. In DNA form, the CDR3 reads TGCGCCAGCAGCACCGGGACTAGCGGGAGCAATGAGCAGTTCTTC. Protein: CASSTGTSGSNEQFF.

This chain uses TRBV7-8 with TRBJ2-2; D perhaps matches TRBD2 (6 bases). The CDR3 consists of 16 residues. V lost 7 bases and J 4 bases, leaving 19 bases between the germline ends. Germline V gene data show CDR1 as SGHVS and CDR2 as FQNEAQ. As DNA, the CDR3 is TGTGCCAGCACCGTCTGGGTGGGGGGATCCACCGGGGAGCTGTTTTTT. Its translation is CASTVWVGGSTGELFF.

This clonotype was counted a few times. This chain joins TRBV14 and TRBJ1-2, with 8 nucleotides matching TRBD1. The CDR3 is 16 amino acids. CDR1 SGHDN and CDR2 FVKESK come from the germline V gene. The V gene end was trimmed by 0 bases and the J gene end by 4 bases; junction bases not matched to a gene: 7. Written as DNA, the CDR3 is TGTGCCAGCAGCCAAGATGTGAGACAGGGGTCCTATGGCTACACCTTC. It encodes CASSQDVRQGSYGYTF.

The V and J genes are TRBV25-1 and TRBJ2-3; D is unresolved. Germline CDR1 is MGHDK and CDR2 is SYGVNS. V was clipped by 4 bases and J by 5 bases, with 10 bases between them. The CDR3 loop spans 13 amino acids. CDR3 sequence reads: CASSVKGGDTQYF. DNA for the CDR3: TGTGCCAGCAGTGTAAAGGGTGGAGATACGCAGTATTTT.

This clonotype was detected a few times. The rearrangement links TRBV6-2 or TRBV6-3 to TRBJ2-7; no clear D gene. CDR1 MNHEY and CDR2 SVGEGT come from the germline V gene. The CDR3 is 12 amino acids. The V and J ends lost 0 bases and 5 bases respectively, with 5 bases between them. The CDR3 DNA is TGTGCCAGCAGTTACTCATTCAACGAGCAGTACTTC. This gives the protein CASSYSFNEQYF.

This clonotype appeared a few times. The CDR3 does not close with the conserved phenylalanine or tryptophan, likely indicating a read error. It is unclear where the CDR3 begins or ends on the DNA, so no DNA is shown, and the CDR3 is as TCRdb lists it. The chain employs TRBV18 and TRBJ2-7; the table's D call, TRBD1, has no DNA check behind it. Germline assignment: CDR1 KGHSH and CDR2 LQKENI. The CDR3 adds up to 13 amino acids, both ends counted. The CDR3 reads CASSPLDRDLLVY.

This clonotype was seen a few times. The chain joins TRBV20-1 to TRBJ2-7, with TRBD2 matching 16 bases. The germline CDR1 and CDR2 sequences are DFQATT and SNEGSKA (reference sequence). V trimming: 3 bases; J trimming: 3 bases; junction bases outside the gene matches: 11. This CDR3 has 18 amino acids. The DNA of the CDR3 is TGCAGTGCTAGGGATGGGACTAGCGGGAGGGGTGGAGGCTACGAGCAGTACTTC. It translates to CSARDGTSGRGGGYEQYF.

The V gene is TRBV29-1, the J gene TRBJ1-2; 7 bases map to TRBD1. V lost 6 bases, J lost 8 bases, and 18 bases stayed unmatched. CDR3 length: 15 residues. Germline V gene data show CDR1 as SQVTM and CDR2 as ANQGSEA. CDR3 sequence: CSVPTRTGSMGGYTF. The CDR3 DNA follows: TGCAGCGTCCCCACTCGGACAGGAAGCATGGGCGGCTACACCTTC.